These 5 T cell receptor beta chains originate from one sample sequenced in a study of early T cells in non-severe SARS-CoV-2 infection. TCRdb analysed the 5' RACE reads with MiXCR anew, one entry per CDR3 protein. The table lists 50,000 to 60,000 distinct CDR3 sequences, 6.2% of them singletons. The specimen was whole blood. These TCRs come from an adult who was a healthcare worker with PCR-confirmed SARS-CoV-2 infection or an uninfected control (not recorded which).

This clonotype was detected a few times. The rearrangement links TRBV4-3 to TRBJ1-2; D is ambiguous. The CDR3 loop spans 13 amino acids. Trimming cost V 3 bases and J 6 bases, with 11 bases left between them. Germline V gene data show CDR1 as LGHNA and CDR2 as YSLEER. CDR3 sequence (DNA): TGCGCCAGCAGCCACCGGGCCAACGATGGCTACACCTTC. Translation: CASSHRANDGYTF.

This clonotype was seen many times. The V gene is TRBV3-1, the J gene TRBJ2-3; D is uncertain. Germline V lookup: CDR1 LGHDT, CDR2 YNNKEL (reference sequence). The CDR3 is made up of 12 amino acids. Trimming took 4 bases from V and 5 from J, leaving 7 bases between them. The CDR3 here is CASSPRGDTQYF. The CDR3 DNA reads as TGTGCCAGCAGCCCGCGAGGAGATACGCAGTATTTT.

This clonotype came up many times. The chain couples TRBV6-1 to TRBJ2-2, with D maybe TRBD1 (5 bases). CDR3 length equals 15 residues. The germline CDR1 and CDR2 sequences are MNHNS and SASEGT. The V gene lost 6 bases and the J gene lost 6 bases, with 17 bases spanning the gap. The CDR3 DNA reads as TGTGCCAGCAGCCTCAGGGCTACCCGGCCCGGGGAGCTGTTTTTT. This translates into CASSLRATRPGELFF.

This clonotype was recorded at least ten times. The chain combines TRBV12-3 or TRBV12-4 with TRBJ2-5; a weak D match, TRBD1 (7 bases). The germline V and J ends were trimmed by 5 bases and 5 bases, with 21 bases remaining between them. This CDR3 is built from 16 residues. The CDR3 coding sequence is TGTGCCAGCAGTCCCCGGGGGCAGGGGGGTTCGGAGACCCAGTACTTC. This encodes CASSPRGQGGSETQYF.

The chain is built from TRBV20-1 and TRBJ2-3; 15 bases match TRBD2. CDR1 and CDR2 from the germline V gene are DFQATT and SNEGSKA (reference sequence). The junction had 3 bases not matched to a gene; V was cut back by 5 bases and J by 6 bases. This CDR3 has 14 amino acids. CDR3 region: CSARGTSGRDTQYF. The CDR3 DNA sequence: TGCAGTGCTCGAGGGACTAGCGGGAGGGATACGCAGTATTTT.